This TCR beta chain comes out of a study of T cell repertoires in cytomegalovirus infection. TCRdb reprocessed the reads via MiXCR and lists one record per CDR3 protein. The data contain just over 300,000 distinct CDR3 sequences, about a sixth of them singletons. Germline loops: CDR1 MNHNS, CDR2 SASEGT. The CDR3 loop spans 13 amino acids. V was pared by 6 bases and J by 0 bases, with 9 bases between. This chain joins TRBV6-1 and TRBJ2-7; tentatively, D is TRBD1 (6 bases). The sequence was collected from a human donor in good health (CMV status not recorded). Some clones in this sample may be carry-over from other donors' samples. Sequences were obtained from PBMCs. The CDR3 nucleotides read TGTGCCAGCAGGCCAGGGGTCTCCTACGAGCAGTACTTC. Its translation is CASRPGVSYEQYF.